This TCR beta chain was recovered during a study of cytomegalovirus exposure and HLA in healthy donors. About the study: As released early, the data held some 80 million unique TCRs from HLA-typed donors. Study-level results: The classifier reportedly diagnosed cytomegalovirus status with high sensitivity and specificity. TCR beta chains numbering some 160 were designated cytomegalovirus-associated.

The PCR used 60 Vbeta and 13 Jbeta primers. Using immunoSEQ multiplex PCR, the repertoire was profiled, and TCRdb retains in-frame clones only, with some absent. This repertoire shows 100,000 or so clones, approximately 80% found once; its top ten account for around 1.3%. V was trimmed by 2 bases and J by 4 bases, leaving 12 bases between them. Germline lookup yields CDR1 MDHEN and CDR2 SYDVKM. There are 14 residues in the CDR3. With respect to this clone: Its antigen is still unknown. Other DNA sequences in this specimen translate into the identical CDR3.

The receptor's source is a young man in good health and CMV-seronegative. The genes are TRBV28 and TRBJ2-7; D call uncertain. Material: PBMCs. CDR3 loop: CASSLQAGPYEQYF. The CDR3 region has the DNA TGTGCCAGCAGTTTACAGGCTGGGCCTTACGAGCAGTACTTC.